Listed here is a single TCR beta chain. These data originate in a study of blood T cell repertoires in COVID-19. Whole-study context: Acute and convalescent COVID-19 specimens originated in the United States, Italy and Spain. PBMCs, B-cell-depleted T cells, or T cells provided the cDNA or gDNA that made up the material.

Per the authors' pipeline: Amplification of reference gene primers provided the estimated nucleated cell counts. The protocol was immunoSEQ multiplex PCR, while the TCRdb copy is restricted to in-frame clones and leaves out a portion. Clone size and the V and J calls come from that table; the DNA yielded D and trimming. The sample lists 250,000 to 350,000 clones; approximately 86% were seen once. Sequencing was carried out using peripheral blood. This TCR came from a woman aged 70-85 years with COVID-19, enrolled during active disease.

In nucleotides, the CDR3 is TGTGCCAGCAGTATCGGACAGGGTATCCAAGAGACCCAGTACTTC. As protein: CASSIGQGIQETQYF. The rearrangement links TRBV6-5 to TRBJ2-5; 8 positions agree with TRBD1. Germline-derived CDR1 and CDR2 are MNHEY and SVGAGI. J gave up 1 base and V 5 bases, and 6 bases lay outside the gene matches. This CDR3 has 15 residues.